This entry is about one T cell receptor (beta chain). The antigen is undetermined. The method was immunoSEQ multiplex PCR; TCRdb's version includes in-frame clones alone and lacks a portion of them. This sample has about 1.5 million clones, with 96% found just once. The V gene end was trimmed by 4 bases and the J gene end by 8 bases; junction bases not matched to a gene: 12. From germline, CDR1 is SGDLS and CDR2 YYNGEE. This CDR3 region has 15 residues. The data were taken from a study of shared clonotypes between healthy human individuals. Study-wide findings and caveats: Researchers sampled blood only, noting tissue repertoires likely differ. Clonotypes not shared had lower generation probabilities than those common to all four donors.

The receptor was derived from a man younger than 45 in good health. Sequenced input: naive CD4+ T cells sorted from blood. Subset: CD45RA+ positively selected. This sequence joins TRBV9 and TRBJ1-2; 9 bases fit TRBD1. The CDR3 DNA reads TGTGCCAGCAGCCCTCCTGTGGGACAGGGTCTGGGCTACACCTTC. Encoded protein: CASSPPVGQGLGYTF.